This TCR beta chain was sequenced during a study of spatial heterogeneity in lung cancer. As for the study in general: Each time, sequencing found more beta-chain sequences than alpha-chain sequences.

On each TCR cDNA molecule, a unique molecular identifier was present. MiXCR, applied by TCRdb to the 5' RACE reads, yields one record per CDR3 protein. The sample lists 7,600 or so distinct CDR3 sequences, around 7% seen once, with under 85% in the top ten. This clonotype was seen at least ten times. Because the library targeted alpha chains, this beta chain is an off-target read whose size means little. Time point reported: sample taken at primary tumor resection. Frozen PBMC, nontumor lung or tumor provided whole RNA, which was sequenced unsorted. The donors were 55 to 80 patients with non-small cell lung cancer that was early-stage and untreated. V shed 4 bases, J shed 4 bases, and the junction held 3 bases outside the gene matches. CDR1 KGHDR and CDR2 SFDVKD come from the germline V gene. This CDR3 region has 14 residues.

The origin of this receptor is a male donor with early-stage non-small cell lung cancer. Sample: PBMCs, taken at surgery. The chain links TRBV24-1 to TRBJ1-5; 7 bases map to TRBD1. This CDR3 reads CATSERGPNQPQHF. Written as DNA, the CDR3 is TGTGCCACCAGTGAGAGGGGGCCTAATCAGCCCCAGCATTTT.